The 28 T cell receptor beta chains below come from one sample, sequenced in a study of tumor-infiltrating lymphocytes in primary liver carcinoma. They got blood RNA out of unsorted whole blood and also pulled out germline DNA. Starting from 500 ng of total RNA, TCR beta cDNA was produced with a primer in the constant region. For TCR beta, libraries were produced by three nested multiplex PCR rounds using slightly modified ARM-PCR. TRBV1-TRBV30 forward primers paired with a C-beta reverse primer were used in the first two PCR rounds, which ran 9 to 10 cycles each. TCRdb itself ran the multiplex PCR reads through MiXCR, one entry per CDR3 protein. The sample includes fewer than 250,000 distinct CDR3 sequences, roughly 61% seen only once; the top ten take 6% to 8.5%. Sequenced material: peripheral blood. Receptors originate from a woman aged 60-70 years with primary liver carcinoma and hepatitis B virus infection.

About this clonotype itself: At one end the junction does not follow the germline gene, possibly because of a read error. The chain joins TRBV5-4 to TRBJ1-2, with D perhaps TRBD1 (5 bases). The CDR3 is made up of 14 amino acids. Per the germline V gene, CDR1 is SGHNT and CDR2 is YYREEE (reference sequence). This CDR3 reads CVSSAGGSNHGYTF. CDR3 DNA: TGTGTCAGCAGCGCCGGGGGATCTAACCATGGCTACACCTTC.

This clonotype was recorded at least ten times. J is TRBJ2-7 and V is TRBV4-1; D tentatively fits TRBD1 or TRBD2 (5 bases each). The CDR3 is made up of 16 amino acids. The germline V gene encodes CDR1 MGHRA and CDR2 YSYEKL. Trimming stripped 3 bases from V and 4 bases from J, with 19 bases between. The CDR3 region is CASSHHRQGRGYEQYF. CDR3 DNA: TGCGCCAGCAGCCATCACCGGCAGGGACGAGGGTACGAGCAGTACTTC.

This clonotype was counted a few times. The chain has TRBV12-3 or TRBV12-4 and TRBJ1-2; D is ambiguous. The CDR3 has 13 amino acids. Trimming shortened V by 6 bases and J by 4 bases, and 12 bases separated the two germline ends. The CDR3 DNA is TGTGCCAGCAGATTGGACGGACGCTATGGCTACACCTTC. Translating gives CASRLDGRYGYTF.

In its sample, this clonotype was seen many times. This chain connects TRBV29-1 to TRBJ1-1, with a weak D call TRBD1 (6 bases). Deletions cut 6 bases from V and 5 bases from J, with 13 bases between. Germline loops: CDR1 SQVTM, CDR2 ANQGSEA. This CDR3 is built from 12 residues. CDR3 sequence reads: CSVQRGRTEAFF. Here the CDR3 DNA reads TGCAGCGTCCAAAGGGGGAGGACTGAAGCTTTCTTT.

The gene calls are TRBV11-3 and TRBJ2-1, with 10 positions matching TRBD2. Germline assignment: CDR1 SGHNT and CDR2 YENEEA. There are 23 residues in the CDR3. The ends lost 2 bases at V and 0 bases at J; junction bases unmatched: 22. The CDR3 here is CASSLLSNLAASGSLSSYNEQFF. The CDR3 region has the DNA TGTGCCAGCAGCTTACTCTCCAACCTTGCGGCTAGCGGGAGTTTGAGCTCCTACAATGAGCAGTTCTTC.

Notes on this clonotype: An end of the junction does not agree with germline; a read error may underlie this. The chain recombines TRBV5-1 with TRBJ2-5; 7 nucleotides line up with TRBD1. The length of the CDR3 is 15 residues. Germline V gene lookup returns CDR1 SGHRS and CDR2 YFSETQ. CDR3 region: CASSLAGQLQETEYF. For the CDR3, the DNA is TGCGCCAGCAGCTTGGCGGGACAGCTCCAAGAGACCGAGTACTTC. Using reference TRBV5-1 and TRBJ2-5 for the parts outside the CDR3, the full variable domain is KAGVTQTPRYLIKTRGQQVTLSCSPISGHRSVSWYQQTPGQGLQFLFEYFSETQRNKGNFPGRFSGRQFSNSRSEMNVSTLELGDSALYLCASSLAGQLQETEYFGPGTRLLVL.

This clonotype was picked up many times. V is TRBV4-2 and J is TRBJ2-7; unclear D gene. Germline V gene data show CDR1 as LGHNA and CDR2 as YNFKEQ. Trimming took off 0 bases at V and 1 base at J, with 13 bases between the two ends. The CDR3 length is 16 residues. The CDR3 region is CASSQDLMSVSYEQYF. Here the CDR3 DNA reads TGTGCCAGCAGCCAAGATCTTATGAGCGTTTCCTACGAGCAGTACTTC.

V is TRBV7-9 and J is TRBJ2-5, with D possibly TRBD1 on 6 matching bases. Germline values: CDR1 SEHNR, CDR2 FQNEAQ (reference sequence). The CDR3 is 15 amino acids. V lost 6 bases, J lost 4 bases, and 18 bases lay in between. The CDR3: CASSTQGKWGETQYF. The CDR3 DNA sequence: TGTGCCAGCAGTACCCAGGGGAAGTGGGGAGAGACCCAGTACTTC.

The chain recombines TRBV5-6 with TRBJ1-1; a possible D gene is TRBD1 (5 bases). The length of the CDR3 is 13 residues. Looked up from germline, CDR1 is SGHDT and CDR2 is YYEEEE. V lost 3 bases, J lost 4 bases, and 10 bases lay in between. CDR3 nucleotide sequence: TGTGCCAGCAGCTCTTCAGGGCCCACTGAAGCTTTCTTT. This codes for CASSSSGPTEAFF.

This chain uses TRBV28 with TRBJ1-5; TRBD1 matches at 7 bases. Trimming removed 4 bases from V and 3 bases from J; junction bases left unmatched: 9. CDR3 length equals 16 residues. Germline assignment: CDR1 MDHEN and CDR2 SYDVKM. The CDR3 loop reads CASSSARGLNNQPQHF. In nucleotides, the CDR3 is TGTGCCAGCAGTTCAGCGAGGGGGCTAAACAATCAGCCCCAGCATTTT. The whole variable domain, filled in from reference TRBV28 and TRBJ1-5, reads DVKVTQSSRYLVKRTGEKVFLECVQDMDHENMFWYRQDPGLGLRLIYFSYDVKMKEKGDIPEGYSVSREKKERFSLILESASTNQTSMYLCASSSARGLNNQPQHFGDGTRLSIL.

The sample holds many counts of this clonotype. The chain links TRBV30 to TRBJ2-1, with D uncertain. The CDR3 runs to 11 residues. CDR1 is GTSNPN, CDR2 SVGIG, per germline (reference sequence). Trimming removed 0 bases from V and 6 bases from J, with 3 bases in between. In DNA form, the CDR3 reads TGTGCCTGGAGTGTTGTCAATGAGCAGTTCTTC. Translating it yields CAWSVVNEQFF.

This clonotype showed up just a few times. No conserved phenylalanine or tryptophan is present at the end of the CDR3, so a read error is the likely explanation. V gene TRBV28 combines with J gene TRBJ2-7; no reliable D call. The CDR3 is 14 residues long. V was shortened by 6 bases and J by 4 bases, with 16 bases between the two germline ends. The germline CDR1 and CDR2 sequences are MDHEN and SYDVKM. This CDR3 reads CASSFSGPLYEQYL. CDR3 nucleotides: TGTGCCAGCAGCTTTTCGGGTCCCCTTTACGAGCAGTACTTA.

This clonotype was seen only once. Lacking the conserved final phenylalanine or tryptophan, this CDR3 likely reflects a read error. V and J are TRBV29-1 and TRBJ2-1; D perhaps matches TRBD2 (6 bases). The CDR3 is 13 residues long. Germline CDR1 and CDR2: SQVTM and ANQGSEA. Trimming took off 3 bases at V and 6 bases at J, with 12 bases between the two ends. CDR3 region: CSVDAGLLNEQFS. CDR3 sequence (DNA): TGCAGCGTTGATGCCGGACTACTCAATGAGCAGTTCTCC.

This clonotype was counted a single time. Its ends do not fully match the called genes, so a read error is possible. V and J are TRBV14 and TRBJ1-1, with 10 positions matching TRBD1. Germline CDR1 and CDR2: SGHDN and FVKESK. The CDR3 consists of 15 residues. This CDR3 reads CASSTGGTGDTEASF. CDR3 DNA: TGTGCCAGCTCTACTGGCGGGACAGGGGACACTGAGGCTTCCTTT.

This clonotype was seen ten or more times. This chain links TRBV11-2 with TRBJ2-3; 10 bases line up with TRBD2. There are 17 residues in the CDR3. Germline CDR1 reads SGHAT; CDR2 reads FQNNGV. Germline trimming cut 5 bases from V and 0 bases from J; bases unmatched to any gene: 8. For the CDR3, the DNA is TGTGCCAGCAGCCCAAAGACTAGCGGGTTTAGCACAGATACGCAGTATTTT. Amino acids: CASSPKTSGFSTDTQYF. Full variable domain (missing parts from reference TRBV11-2 and TRBJ2-3): EAGVAQSPRYKIIEKRQSVAFWCNPISGHATLYWYQQILGQGPKLLIQFQNNGVVDDSQLPKDRFSAERLKGVDSTLKIQPAKLEDSAVYLCASSPKTSGFSTDTQYFGPGTRLTVL.

A note on this clonotype: Since no conserved phenylalanine or tryptophan closes the CDR3, a read error is the likely cause. The V and J genes are TRBV7-3 and TRBJ2-3; D is unclear. V lost 1 base and J lost 1, with 9 bases in between. The V gene's germline CDR1 is SGHTA and CDR2 FQGTGA. The length of the CDR3 is 15 residues. The DNA of the CDR3 is TGTGCCAGCAGCTTAAACCCATTAGGCACAGATACGCAGTATTCT. Translation gives CASSLNPLGTDTQYS.

This chain's CDR3 is CASGAWRGSGYTIYF. In DNA form, the CDR3 reads TGTGCTAGTGGTGCCTGGAGGGGGTCTGGTTACACCATATATTTT. V and J are TRBV12-5 and TRBJ1-3; maybe TRBD1 (6 bases). This CDR3 is built from 15 residues. V lost 5 bases, J lost 8 bases, and 19 bases lay in between. Looked up from germline, CDR1 is LGHNT and CDR2 is FRNRAP.

Concerning this clonotype: At one end the junction does not follow the germline gene, possibly because of a read error. J is TRBJ2-5 and V is TRBV11-2; the D is unclear. The CDR3 length is 15 residues. Germline V lookup: CDR1 SGHAT, CDR2 FQNNGV. The CDR3 sequence: CASSLGLESQETQYF. As DNA, the CDR3 is TGTGCCAGCAGCTTGGGGTTGGAATCGCAAGAGACACAGTACTTC.

This clonotype was found once. The chain joins TRBV6-1 to TRBJ1-5, with 9 bases that match TRBD1. The J segment lost 3 bases and the V segment lost 1 base, leaving 10 bases of the junction unmatched. Germline-derived CDR1 and CDR2 are MNHNS and SASEGT. There are 18 residues in the CDR3. The CDR3 is CASSEGGDRAVDNQPQHF. CDR3 sequence (DNA): TGTGCCAGCAGTGAAGGTGGGGACAGGGCAGTAGACAATCAGCCCCAGCATTTT.

Note on this clonotype: Given a much more abundant clone one base away, this may be a read error. The chain carries TRBV6-6 and TRBJ1-3; a weak D match, TRBD1 (6 bases). CDR1 is MNHNY, CDR2 SVGAGI, per germline (reference sequence). The CDR3 has 16 residues. The CDR3 nucleotides read TGTGCCAACAGTTACCGAGGGGGACGGGGGGGAAACACCATATATTTT. Amino acid sequence: CANSYRGGRGGNTIYF.

This clonotype was counted at least ten times. The V call is TRBV4-1, the J call TRBJ1-2, with 7 bases identical to TRBD1. Germline V gene lookup returns CDR1 MGHRA and CDR2 YSYEKL. The CDR3 consists of 14 residues. The J segment lost 2 bases and the V segment lost 1 base, leaving 1 base of the junction unmatched. CDR3 DNA: TGCGCCAGCAGCCAAGGGGACAGAAACTATGGCTACACCTTC. Its protein product is CASSQGDRNYGYTF.

About this clonotype itself: A much larger clone is a single base away; this may be a read error. V is TRBV6-1 and J is TRBJ2-3; tentative D call: TRBD2 (5 bases). This CDR3 has 15 amino acids. In germline, CDR1 is MNHNS, CDR2 SASEGT. The chain's CDR3 is CDRTAEDPREDTQYF. As DNA, the CDR3 is TGTGACCGGACCGCCGAGGATCCTCGGGAAGATACGCAGTATTTT.

The CDR3: CASNQTRGNTIYF. Written as DNA, the CDR3 is TGCGCCAGTAACCAGACCCGAGGAAACACCATATATTTT. The V gene is TRBV4-1, the J gene TRBJ1-3; D unclear. This CDR3 is built from 13 residues. Trimming removed 9 bases from V and 4 bases from J, with 13 bases in between. Looked up from germline, CDR1 is MGHRA and CDR2 is YSYEKL.

Note on this clonotype: A junction boundary mismatches the germline segment, possibly from a read error. The rearrangement uses TRBV28 and TRBJ2-7, with D possibly being TRBD2 (6 bases). From germline, CDR1 is MDHEN and CDR2 SYDVKM. The CDR3 runs to 15 residues. The CDR3 DNA follows: TGTGCCAGCAATTTATGGGGCGGGAACATGGTCGAGCAGTACTTC. It encodes CASNLWGGNMVEQYF.

The V call is TRBV24-1, the J call TRBJ1-3, with unresolved D. The CDR3 totals 13 residues. V lost 3 bases and J lost 6, with 8 bases in between. Germline V lookup: CDR1 KGHDR, CDR2 SFDVKD. In nucleotides, the CDR3 is TGTGCCACCAGTGATGCGAATGTAAACACCATATATTTT. Translating it yields CATSDANVNTIYF.

On this clonotype itself: A read error is likely, as this CDR3 ends without the conserved phenylalanine or tryptophan. V gene TRBV29-1 combines with J gene TRBJ2-3; the match to TRBD2 covers 10 bases. The J segment lost 6 bases and the V segment lost 8 bases, leaving 11 bases of the junction unmatched. Germline V gives CDR1 SQVTM, CDR2 ANQGSEA. The CDR3 spans 14 residues. The CDR3 DNA sequence: TGCAGCTTCGTAGCGGGAGGTAGTGGTGATACGCAGTATCTT. Translating gives CSFVAGGSGDTQYL.

The chain carries TRBV30 and TRBJ1-6, with D possibly matching TRBD1 (5 bases). The CDR3 has 14 amino acids. V was clipped by 2 bases and J by 6 bases, with 11 bases between them. Germline assignment: CDR1 GTSNPN and CDR2 SVGIG (reference sequence). As DNA, the CDR3 is TGTGCCTGGAGTAAAGGGGTTGCTAATTCACCCCTCCACTTT. This encodes CAWSKGVANSPLHF. Supplemented by reference TRBV30 and TRBJ1-6, the full variable domain reads SQTIHQWPATLVQPVGSPLSLECTVEGTSNPNLYWYRQAAGRGLQLLFYSVGIGQISSEVPQNLSASRPQDRQFILSSKKLLLSDSGFYLCAWSKGVANSPLHFGNGTRLTVT.

The V and J genes are TRBV5-5 and TRBJ2-3, with a possible D match to TRBD2 (6 bases). The CDR3 sequence is 17 residues long. Between the trimmed V and J ends, which lost 10 bases and 8 bases, there was a span of 32 bases. Per the germline V gene, CDR1 is SGHKS and CDR2 is YYEKEE (reference sequence). CDR3 amino acids: CAGTLVGRAGQMGTQYF. The CDR3 bases are TGTGCCGGCACCCTCGTGGGTAGAGCGGGCCAGATGGGTACGCAGTATTTT. Full variable domain (missing parts from reference TRBV5-5 and TRBJ2-3): DAGVTQSPTHLIKTRGQQVTLRCSPISGHKSVSWYQQVLGQGPQFIFQYYEKEERGRGNFPDRFSARQFPNYSSELNVNALLLGDSALYLCAGTLVGRAGQMGTQYFGPGTRLTVL.